This T cell receptor beta chain was identified in a study of identical twins. General study results and limits: Twin sharing of out-of-frame TCR alpha was underestimated by models in monozygotic pairs. When twins shared out-of-frame alpha sequences, those sequences had excess low generation probability.

Germline V lookup: CDR1 MNHEY, CDR2 SMNVEV (reference sequence). V was cut by 6 bases and J by 8 bases, with 24 bases left in between. The CDR3 extends over 16 amino acids. From the 5' RACE reads, TCRdb called clonotypes with MiXCR, one entry per CDR3 protein. The sample has 1.5 million to 2 million distinct CDR3 sequences, roughly 35% seen once. In regard to this clonotype: Its target is unknown.

The V and J genes are TRBV27 and TRBJ2-3; D call uncertain. The sample was cord blood. This clonotype was sampled from a newborn girl in good health. The CDR3 DNA reads TGTGCCAGCAGGCCTAAAGGCGGAGTGAGCACCGCTACGCAGTATTTT. This encodes CASRPKGGVSTATQYF.